A selection of T cell receptor beta chains follows, all from one sample in a study of shared clonotypes between healthy human individuals. Sequencing used immunoSEQ multiplex PCR; TCRdb keeps in-frame clones, though not all of them. The repertoire holds some 2,400,000 clones, with 90% to 96% as singletons. Source material: naive CD4+ T cells sorted from blood. Receptors originate from a man younger than 35 in good health. CDR3s include the opening cysteine and the closing phenylalanine or tryptophan. D genes are given only for firm matches. Size tells how often a clone was seen (once, few, many) or the class of an expanded clone, and some rows leave it out.

clone size	D gene	V gene	J gene	CDR3 DNA	CDR3 protein
-	TRBD1	TRBV7-2	TRBJ1-2	TGTGCCAGCAGCTTAGTGGGGGACAGCTTTAACTATGGCTACACCTTC	CASSLVGDSFNYGYTF
-	TRBD1	TRBV19	TRBJ1-2	TGTGCCAGTAGTAACGCCGGGACAGCAAACTATGGCTACACCTTC	CASSNAGTANYGYTF
-	-	TRBV19	TRBJ1-2	TGTGCCAGTAGTATAGAGTTCCTACAGGGACATGGCTACACCTTC	CASSIEFLQGHGYTF
-	-	TRBV5-1	TRBJ1-6	TGCGCCAGCAGCTTGGGAGGGAACAATAATTCACCCCTCCACTTT	CASSLGGNNNSPLHF
-	-	TRBV28	TRBJ2-7	TGTGCCAGCAGTACTCCGGACAGCCACGAGCAGTACTTC	CASSTPDSHEQYF
-	-	TRBV29-1	TRBJ1-3	TGCAGCGTTGATGGTCCGGGTAGCGGAAACACCATATATTTT	CSVDGPGSGNTIYF
-	-	TRBV27	TRBJ2-5	TGTGCCAGCAGTTTTCGGGGCGGGCCGACACGAAAAGAGACCCAGTACTTC	CASSFRGGPTRKETQYF
few	TRBD1	TRBV15	TRBJ1-5	TGTGCCACCAGCAGCAGGGACAGGGTCAATCAGCCCCAGCATTTT	CATSSRDRVNQPQHF
-	-	TRBV4-1	TRBJ2-7	TGCGCCAGCAGCCAAGGACAGGGGGCACGAGCGGGAGGGCCCAGGGAGCAGTACTTC	CASSQGQGARAGGPREQYF
-	TRBD1	TRBV5-4	TRBJ2-2	TGTGCCAGCAGCAGAACCGGGACAGGGTTGATAGCGGGTGCCGGGGAGCTGTTTTTT	CASSRTGTGLIAGAGELFF
-	-	TRBV29-1	TRBJ1-1	TGCAGCGTTGAGGCAGGGAGGTTCACTGAAGCTTTCTTT	CSVEAGRFTEAFF
once	-	TRBV27	TRBJ1-2	TGTGCCAGCAGTTTATCCGGCAGGAACTATGGCTACACCTTC	CASSLSGRNYGYTF
-	-	TRBV7-7	TRBJ1-3	TGTGCTAGCAGCTTATTCAGTTTCGGTACTCTGGGAAACACCATATATTTT	CASSLFSFGTLGNTIYF
-	-	TRBV11-3	TRBJ2-2	TGTGCCAGCAGCCTAGGGGACGGGAGCACCGGGGAGCTGTTTTTT	CASSLGDGSTGELFF
-	-	TRBV5-1	TRBJ2-7	TGCGCCAGCAGCCCGGATGTTCGCGGTAACTACGAGCAGTACTTC	CASSPDVRGNYEQYF
-	TRBD1	TRBV2	TRBJ1-6	TGTGCCACGAACAGGGGGCCTAATTCACCCCTCCACTTT	CATNRGPNSPLHF
-	TRBD1	TRBV2	TRBJ1-2	TGTGCCAGCAGTCCAGGGACAGGGGGCTATGGCTACACCTTC	CASSPGTGGYGYTF
-	-	TRBV30	TRBJ1-2	TGTGCCTGGAGTCCGTACGGGGGTGGCTACACCTTC	CAWSPYGGGYTF
-	-	TRBV9	TRBJ2-3	TGTGCCAGCAGCGTAGAAGGAGGCGATACGCAGTATTTT	CASSVEGGDTQYF
-	TRBD2	TRBV18	TRBJ2-7	TGTGCCAGCTCACACACTAGCGGAGCCTACGAGCAGTACTTC	CASSHTSGAYEQYF
-	-	TRBV10-1	TRBJ2-3	TGCGCCAGCAGCCCTCCTCCGACCTTAAGCACAGATACGCAGTATTTT	CASSPPPTLSTDTQYF
-	TRBD1	TRBV5-4	TRBJ1-5	TGTGCCAGCAGCCCCGGCCCAGCAGGGGGCCAGCCCCAGCATTTT	CASSPGPAGGQPQHF
-	-	TRBV27	TRBJ2-3	TGTGCCAGCAGTCCTTATACAGGGCCAGATACGCAGTATTTT	CASSPYTGPDTQYF
-	-	TRBV27	TRBJ2-3	TGTGCCAGCAGTTCCACGGTCCCAGATACGCAGTATTTT	CASSSTVPDTQYF
-	-	TRBV28	TRBJ2-7	TGTGCCACCATTACAAGTAGGTACGAGCAGTACTTC	CATITSRYEQYF